The clone carrying this T cell receptor beta chain was picked up a small number of times. This entry is derived from a study of control samples from healthy donors and cancer patients. TCRdb's table, derived via immunoSEQ multiplex PCR, lists solely in-frame clones and lacks some. The sample comprises 150,000 to 170,000 clones, approximately 94% of which are singletons, and approximately 6% rests with the top ten. With 6 bases removed from V and 10 bases from J, the gap between germline ends came to 13 bases. CDR1 LNHDA and CDR2 SQIVND come from the germline V gene (reference sequence). The CDR3 is 13 amino acids.

V usage is TRBV19 and J usage is TRBJ1-6, with a tentative D call TRBD1 (5 bases). Sequencing was carried out using blood. This clonotype was obtained from a middle-aged man in good health. DNA of the CDR3: TGTGCCAGTAGCGAACAGGCAAACTCACCCCTCCACTTT. Amino acids: CASSEQANSPLHF.